The clone carrying this T cell receptor beta chain was seen ten or more times. Its specificity is not known. Trimming cost V 8 bases and J 4 bases, with 17 bases left between them. The CDR3 covers 14 residues. Germline lookup yields CDR1 MNHNS and CDR2 SASEGT. These data belong to a study of regulatory T cells in long-lasting Graves disease. Study-level background: By definition, persistent Graves' disease involved antithyroid drugs for over 5 years alongside positive TSH receptor antibodies.

Findings of the study overall: Persistent disease was associated with favored TRBV28 usage and with favored use of TRBJ1-2 and TRBJ2-5. The study examined only peripheral blood, not thyroid tissue.

CDR3 regions were amplified by Arm-PCR using iRepertoire HTBI primers to build TCR beta libraries. In the source study's methods: Samples collectively showed fewer than 80 TRBV and around 15 TRBJ segments. TCRdb re-called the multiplex PCR reads with MiXCR, one entry per CDR3 protein. The authors' filters were not applied to this entry. The sample shows about 430,000 distinct CDR3 sequences, about 21% of them seen only once. The time point denotes: persistent/refractory GD, antithyroid drugs over 5 years with positive TRAb. The TCR library was made from RNA extracted from PBMCs. V gene TRBV6-1 combines with J gene TRBJ2-5; D perhaps matches TRBD2 (7 bases). This TCR came from a female donor with Graves disease. Source: peripheral blood mononuclear cells (PBMCs), taken when the disease was refractory, from a patient treated with antithyroid drugs. DNA of the CDR3: TGTGCCAGCGCCCGAAGGGGGGGCGGAGAGACCCAGTACTTC. This encodes CASARRGGGETQYF.